The source of this T cell receptor beta chain is a study of T cells in Graves' hyperthyroidism and ophthalmopathy. This clonotype was counted many times. TCR beta CDR3 regions were amplified from RNA. With the HTBI primer set, the TCR CDR3 went through a first round of RT-PCR. TCRdb reprocessed the multiplex PCR reads with MiXCR, giving one entry per CDR3 protein. The profile shows about 560,000 distinct CDR3 sequences, approximately 15% of them singletons. The CDR3 has 15 amino acids. In germline, CDR1 is SGHRS, CDR2 YFSETQ. Trimming stripped 0 bases from V and 1 base from J, with 10 bases between. The sample was blood. The origin of this receptor is a woman aged 25-40 years with Graves' hyperthyroidism. The chain recombines TRBV5-1 with TRBJ2-5, with a possible D match to TRBD1 (6 bases). As DNA, the CDR3 is TGCGCCAGCAGCTTGGCCCAAGGGGGCCAAGAGACCCAGTACTTC. This codes for CASSLAQGGQETQYF.